At least ten counts were recorded for the clone carrying this T cell receptor (beta chain). Its antigen is not identified. This record comes from a study of T cell repertoires in cytomegalovirus infection. Overall study: A matching HLA type, together with CMV infection, was signaled by public TCR beta signatures. General study findings and limits: Identification of carriers of CMV plus the relevant HLA was performed using cumulative public TCR beta family frequency. There were HLA-C-restricted CMV-specific TCR beta clonotypes dominating the ex vivo response.

V lost 3 bases to trimming and J lost 5 bases, with 10 bases between them. The CDR3 has 13 residues. TCRdb used MiXCR to reprocess the reads, holding one entry per CDR3 protein. The sample lists fewer than 550,000 distinct CDR3 sequences; 15% to 20% were seen once. This rearrangement joins TRBV12-3 or TRBV12-4 to TRBJ2-5; D unclear. The sequence was collected from a human donor in good health (CMV status not recorded). Some clones in this sample may be carry-over from other donors' samples. Sequenced material: CD8+ T cells from PBMCs. The CDR3: CASSLVRVETQYF. The CDR3 DNA reads as TGTGCCAGCAGTTTGGTACGCGTCGAGACCCAGTACTTC.